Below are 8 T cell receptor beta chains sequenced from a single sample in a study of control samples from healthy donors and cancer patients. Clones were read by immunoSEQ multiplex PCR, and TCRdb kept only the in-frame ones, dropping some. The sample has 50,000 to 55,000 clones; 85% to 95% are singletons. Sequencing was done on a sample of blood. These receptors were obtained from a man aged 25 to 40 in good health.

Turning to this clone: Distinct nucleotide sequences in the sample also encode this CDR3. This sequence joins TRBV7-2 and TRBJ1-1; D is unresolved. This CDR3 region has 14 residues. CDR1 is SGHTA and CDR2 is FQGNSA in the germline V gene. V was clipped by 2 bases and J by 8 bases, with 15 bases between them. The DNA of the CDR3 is TGTGCCAGCAGCTTAAACCCCCGGTCGGCCGAAGCTTTCTTT. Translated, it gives CASSLNPRSAEAFF.

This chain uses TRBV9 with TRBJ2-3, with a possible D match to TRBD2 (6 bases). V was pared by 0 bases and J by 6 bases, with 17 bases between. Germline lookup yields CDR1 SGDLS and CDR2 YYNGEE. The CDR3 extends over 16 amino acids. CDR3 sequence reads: CASSVAAGQTGDTQYF. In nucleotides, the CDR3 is TGTGCCAGCAGCGTAGCAGCGGGCCAGACCGGGGATACGCAGTATTTT. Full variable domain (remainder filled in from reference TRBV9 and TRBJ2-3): DSGVTQTPKHLITATGQRVTLRCSPRSGDLSVYWYQQSLDQGLQFLIQYYNGEERAKGNILERFSAQQFPDLHSELNLSSLELGDSALYFCASSVAAGQTGDTQYFGPGTRLTVL.

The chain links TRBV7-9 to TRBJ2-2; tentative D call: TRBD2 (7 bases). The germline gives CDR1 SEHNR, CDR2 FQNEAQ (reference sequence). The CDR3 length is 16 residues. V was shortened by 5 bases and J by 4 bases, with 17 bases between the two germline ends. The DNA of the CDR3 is TGTGCCAGCAGCCCGAGGGGGGGCGGGAGCACCGGGGAGCTGTTTTTT. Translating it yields CASSPRGGGSTGELFF.

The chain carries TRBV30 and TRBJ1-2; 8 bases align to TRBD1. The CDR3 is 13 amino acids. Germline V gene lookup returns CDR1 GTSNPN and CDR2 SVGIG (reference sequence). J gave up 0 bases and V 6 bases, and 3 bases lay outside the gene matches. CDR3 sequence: CACQGAPNYGYTF. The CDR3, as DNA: TGTGCCTGTCAGGGGGCCCCTAACTATGGCTACACCTTC. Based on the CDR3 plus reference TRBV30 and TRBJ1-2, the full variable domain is SQTIHQWPATLVQPVGSPLSLECTVEGTSNPNLYWYRQAAGRGLQLLFYSVGIGQISSEVPQNLSASRPQDRQFILSSKKLLLSDSGFYLCACQGAPNYGYTFGSGTRLTVV.

The CDR3 DNA follows: TGTGCCAGCAGTTCAAGCCGGAGCGGGAGAGGCTACGAGCAGTACTTC. Translating gives CASSSSRSGRGYEQYF. The V gene is TRBV6-5, the J gene TRBJ2-7, with 8 bases fitting TRBD2. Germline loops: CDR1 MNHEY, CDR2 SVGAGI. The CDR3 is 16 amino acids. Losses at the gene ends were 4 bases for V and 3 bases for J; bases not matched to a gene: 11.

The CDR3 bases are TGCGCCAGCAGCCAAGATAACGGGAGGGGCAATGAGCAGTTCTTC. This gives the protein CASSQDNGRGNEQFF. The V and J genes are TRBV4-1 and TRBJ2-1, with TRBD2 matching over 8 bases. The CDR3 contains 15 residues. After removal of 0 bases from V and 6 bases from J, the junction contained 4 bases not matched to a gene. Germline V gene lookup returns CDR1 MGHRA and CDR2 YSYEKL.

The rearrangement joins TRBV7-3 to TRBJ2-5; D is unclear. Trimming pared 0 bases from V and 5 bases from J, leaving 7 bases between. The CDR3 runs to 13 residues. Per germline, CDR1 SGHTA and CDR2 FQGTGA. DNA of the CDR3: TGTGCCAGCAGCTTAACAGCGTGGGAGACCCAGTACTTC. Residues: CASSLTAWETQYF.

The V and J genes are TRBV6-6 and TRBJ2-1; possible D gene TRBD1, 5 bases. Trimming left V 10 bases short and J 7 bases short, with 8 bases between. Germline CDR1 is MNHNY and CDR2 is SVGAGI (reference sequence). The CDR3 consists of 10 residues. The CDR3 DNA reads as TGTGCCACCAGGGCAAATGAGCAGTTCTTC. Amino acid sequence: CATRANEQFF.